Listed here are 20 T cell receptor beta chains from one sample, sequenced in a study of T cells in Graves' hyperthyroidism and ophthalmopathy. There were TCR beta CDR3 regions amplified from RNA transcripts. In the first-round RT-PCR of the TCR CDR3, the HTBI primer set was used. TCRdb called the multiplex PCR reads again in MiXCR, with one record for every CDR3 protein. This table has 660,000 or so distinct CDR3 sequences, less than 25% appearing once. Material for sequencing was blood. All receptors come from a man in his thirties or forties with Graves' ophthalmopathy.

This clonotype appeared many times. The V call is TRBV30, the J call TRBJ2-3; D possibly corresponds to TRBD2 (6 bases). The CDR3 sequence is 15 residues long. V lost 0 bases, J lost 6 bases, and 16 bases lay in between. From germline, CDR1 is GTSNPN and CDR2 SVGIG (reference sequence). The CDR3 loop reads CAWSVRERGGDTQYF. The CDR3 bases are TGTGCCTGGAGTGTACGGGAGAGGGGAGGCGATACGCAGTATTTT.

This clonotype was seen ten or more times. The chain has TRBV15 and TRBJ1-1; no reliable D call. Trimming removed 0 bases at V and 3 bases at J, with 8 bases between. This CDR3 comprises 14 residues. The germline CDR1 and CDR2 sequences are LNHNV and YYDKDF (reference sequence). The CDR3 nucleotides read TGTGCCACCAGCAGAGATGCGGGATACACTGAAGCTTTCTTT. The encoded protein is CATSRDAGYTEAFF.

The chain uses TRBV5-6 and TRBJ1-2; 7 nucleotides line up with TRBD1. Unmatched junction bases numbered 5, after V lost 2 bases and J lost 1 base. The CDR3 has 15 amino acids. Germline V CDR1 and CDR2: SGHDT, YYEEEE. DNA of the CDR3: TGTGCCAGCAGCTTTTTTGACAGGGATAACTATGGCTACACCTTC. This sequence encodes CASSFFDRDNYGYTF.

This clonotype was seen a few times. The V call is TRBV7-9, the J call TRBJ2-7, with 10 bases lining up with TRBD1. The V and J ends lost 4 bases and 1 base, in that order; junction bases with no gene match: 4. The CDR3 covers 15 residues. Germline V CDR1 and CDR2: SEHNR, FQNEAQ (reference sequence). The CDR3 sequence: CASSSGTGVSYEQYF. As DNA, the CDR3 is TGTGCCAGCAGCTCCGGGACAGGGGTATCCTACGAGCAGTACTTC.

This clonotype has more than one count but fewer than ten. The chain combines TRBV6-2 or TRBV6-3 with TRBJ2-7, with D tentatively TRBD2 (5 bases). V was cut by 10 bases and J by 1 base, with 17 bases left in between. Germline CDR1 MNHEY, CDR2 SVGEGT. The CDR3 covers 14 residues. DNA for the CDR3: TGTGCCACCCATCCAGTGGACTTATCCTACGAGCAGTACTTC. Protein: CATHPVDLSYEQYF.

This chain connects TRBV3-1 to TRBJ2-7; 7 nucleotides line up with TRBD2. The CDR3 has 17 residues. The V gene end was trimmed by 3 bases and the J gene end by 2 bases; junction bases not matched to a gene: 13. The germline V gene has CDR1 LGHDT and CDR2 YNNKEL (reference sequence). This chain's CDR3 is CASSHGGRIFGTYEQYF. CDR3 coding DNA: TGTGCCAGCAGCCATGGCGGGAGAATTTTCGGGACCTACGAGCAGTACTTC.

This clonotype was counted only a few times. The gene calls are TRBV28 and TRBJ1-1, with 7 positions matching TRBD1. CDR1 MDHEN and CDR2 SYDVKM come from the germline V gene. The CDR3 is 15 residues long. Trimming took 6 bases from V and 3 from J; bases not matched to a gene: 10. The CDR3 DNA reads TGTGCCAGCAGGCCGACGACAGGGATGGACACTGAAGCTTTCTTT. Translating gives CASRPTTGMDTEAFF. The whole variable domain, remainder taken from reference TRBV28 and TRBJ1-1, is DVKVTQSSRYLVKRTGEKVFLECVQDMDHENMFWYRQDPGLGLRLIYFSYDVKMKEKGDIPEGYSVSREKKERFSLILESASTNQTSMYLCASRPTTGMDTEAFFGQGTRLTVV.

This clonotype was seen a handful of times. The CDR3 region is CASSQRLAGRVEQFF. The CDR3 nucleotides read TGTGCCAGCAGTCAGCGACTAGCGGGACGGGTTGAGCAGTTCTTC. The gene calls are TRBV6-1 and TRBJ2-1, with TRBD2 identical over 11 bases. The CDR3 has 15 amino acids. Losses at the gene ends were 5 bases for V and 9 bases for J; bases not matched to a gene: 9. CDR1 and CDR2 from the germline V gene are MNHNS and SASEGT.

CDR3 DNA sequence: TGTGCCAGTTCAGGGGGCTTTGGCAATCAGCCCCAGCATTTT. As protein: CASSGGFGNQPQHF. The chain recombines TRBV6-2 or TRBV6-3 with TRBJ1-5; 8 bases align to TRBD1. The CDR3 sequence is 14 residues long. Germline CDR1 is MNHEY and CDR2 is SVGEGT. Trimming took 9 bases from V and 2 from J; bases not matched to a gene: 6.

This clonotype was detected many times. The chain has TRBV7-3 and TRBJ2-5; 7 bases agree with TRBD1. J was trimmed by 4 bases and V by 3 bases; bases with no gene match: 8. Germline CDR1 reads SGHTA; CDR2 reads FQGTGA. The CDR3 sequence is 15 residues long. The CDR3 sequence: CASSLGNRGGETQYF. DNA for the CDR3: TGTGCCAGCAGCTTGGGAAACAGGGGCGGAGAGACCCAGTACTTC.

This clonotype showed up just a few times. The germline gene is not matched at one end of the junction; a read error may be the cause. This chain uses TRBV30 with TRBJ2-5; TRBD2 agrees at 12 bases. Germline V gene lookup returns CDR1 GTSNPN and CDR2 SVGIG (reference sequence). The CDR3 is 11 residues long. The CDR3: CAWISTSGRHF. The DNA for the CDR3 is TGTGCCTGGATCTCGACTAGCGGGAGACACTTC.

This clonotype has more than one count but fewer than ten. Here the CDR3 DNA reads TGTGCCAGCAGTCTCTCCCCGGGACTTCAAACTGAGCAGTTCTTC. It is translated as CASSLSPGLQTEQFF. The chain carries TRBV27 and TRBJ2-1; possible D gene TRBD2, 6 bases. The CDR3 spans 15 residues. Germline loops: CDR1 MNHEY, CDR2 SMNVEV (reference sequence). V dropped 5 bases and J dropped 9 bases, with 20 bases sitting between them.

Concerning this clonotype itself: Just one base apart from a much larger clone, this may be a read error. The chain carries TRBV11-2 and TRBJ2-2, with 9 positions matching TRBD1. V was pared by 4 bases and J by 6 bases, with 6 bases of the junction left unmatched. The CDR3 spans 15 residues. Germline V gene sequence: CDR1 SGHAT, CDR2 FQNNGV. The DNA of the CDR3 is TGTGCCAGCAGCTGGGACAGGGTAAACTCCGGGGAGCTGTTTTTT. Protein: CASSWDRVNSGELFF.

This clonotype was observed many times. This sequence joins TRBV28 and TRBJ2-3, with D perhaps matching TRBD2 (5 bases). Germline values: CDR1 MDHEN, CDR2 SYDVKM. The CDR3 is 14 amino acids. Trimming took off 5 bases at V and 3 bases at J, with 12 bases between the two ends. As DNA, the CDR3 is TGTGCCAGCAGTCCTCGGACTTATACAGATACGCAGTATTTT. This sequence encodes CASSPRTYTDTQYF.

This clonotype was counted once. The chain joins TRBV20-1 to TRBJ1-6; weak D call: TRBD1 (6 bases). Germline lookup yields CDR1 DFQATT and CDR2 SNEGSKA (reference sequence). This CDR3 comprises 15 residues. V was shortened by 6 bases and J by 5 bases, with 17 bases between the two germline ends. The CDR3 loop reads CSAPARGWDNSPLHF. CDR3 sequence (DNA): TGCAGTGCACCAGCCAGGGGTTGGGATAATTCACCCCTCCACTTT.

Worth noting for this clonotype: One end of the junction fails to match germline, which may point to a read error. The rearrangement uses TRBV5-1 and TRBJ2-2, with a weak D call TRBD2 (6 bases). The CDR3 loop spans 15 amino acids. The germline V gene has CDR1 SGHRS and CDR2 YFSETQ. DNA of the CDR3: TGTGCCAGCAGCACTAGCCGGAAGGGCACCGGGGAGCTGTTTTTT. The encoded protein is CASSTSRKGTGELFF.

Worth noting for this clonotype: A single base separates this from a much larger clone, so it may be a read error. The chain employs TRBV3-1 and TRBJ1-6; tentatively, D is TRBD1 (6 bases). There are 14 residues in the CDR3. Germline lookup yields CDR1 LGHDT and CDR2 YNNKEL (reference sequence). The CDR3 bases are TGTGCCAGCAGCCGAGCACAGGGTGGTTCACCCCACCACTTT. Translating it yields CASSRAQGGSPHHF.

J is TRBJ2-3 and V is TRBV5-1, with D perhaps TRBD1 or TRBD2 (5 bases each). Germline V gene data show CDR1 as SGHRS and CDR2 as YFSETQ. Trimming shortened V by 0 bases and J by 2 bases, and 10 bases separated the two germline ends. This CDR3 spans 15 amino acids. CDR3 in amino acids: CASSLDGAYTDTQYF. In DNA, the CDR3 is TGCGCCAGCAGCTTGGACGGGGCCTACACAGATACGCAGTATTTT.

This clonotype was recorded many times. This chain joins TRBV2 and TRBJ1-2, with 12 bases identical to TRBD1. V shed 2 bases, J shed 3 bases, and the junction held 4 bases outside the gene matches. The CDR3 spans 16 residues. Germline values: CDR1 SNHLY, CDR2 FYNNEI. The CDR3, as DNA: TGTGCCAGCAGTGAACGGGGACAGGGGGCCCACTATGGCTACACCTTC. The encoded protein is CASSERGQGAHYGYTF. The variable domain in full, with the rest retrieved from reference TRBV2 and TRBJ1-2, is EPEVTQTPSHQVTQMGQEVILRCVPISNHLYFYWYRQILGQKVEFLVSFYNNEISEKSEIFDDQFSVERPDGSNFTLKIRSTKLEDSAMYFCASSERGQGAHYGYTFGSGTRLTVV.

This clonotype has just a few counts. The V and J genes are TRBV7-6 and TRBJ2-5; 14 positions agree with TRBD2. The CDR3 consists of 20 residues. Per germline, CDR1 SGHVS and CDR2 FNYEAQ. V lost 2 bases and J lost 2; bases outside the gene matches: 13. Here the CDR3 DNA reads TGTGCCAGCAGCTTACCGTGGACTAGCGGGAGGCCCTTCCTACAAGAGACCCAGTACTTC. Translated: CASSLPWTSGRPFLQETQYF.